What follows are 12 T cell receptor beta chains derived from one specimen sequenced in a study of blood T cells in healthy people across ages. A second roughly 7 to 11 cycle PCR used barcoded and J-beta primers. Each CDR3 protein gets one entry after TCRdb re-called the 5' RACE reads with MiXCR. The sample shows fewer than 800,000 distinct CDR3 sequences, 20% to 30% of them seen only once. These data also featured in a second study, about T cells of mothers and their children.

Sequenced material: blood. The source of these receptors is a boy younger than 18 in good health.

As for this clonotype: The junction shows a germline mismatch at one end, possibly a read error. This rearrangement joins TRBV4-1 to TRBJ2-5; D possibly uses TRBD1 or TRBD2 (5 bases each). The CDR3 runs 12 residues. Germline V gene data show CDR1 as MGHRA and CDR2 as YSYEKL. The CDR3 DNA sequence: TGCGCCAGCAGCCAAGATGGGGGAAGGGAGTTCTTC. Translating it yields CASSQDGGREFF.

The rearrangement joins TRBV2 to TRBJ1-4, with D possibly matching TRBD1 (5 bases). The V gene's germline CDR1 is SNHLY and CDR2 FYNNEI. The CDR3 spans 15 residues. V lost 0 bases and J 6 bases, leaving 11 bases between the germline ends. CDR3 DNA sequence: TGTGCCAGCAGTGAAGCCACTCGGGGCTATGAAAAACTGTTTTTT. It yields the protein CASSEATRGYEKLFF.

This clonotype has just a few counts. The chain combines TRBV12-3 or TRBV12-4 with TRBJ1-2; D uncertain. V dropped 3 bases and J dropped 8 bases, with 7 bases sitting between them. This CDR3 has 11 residues. CDR3 coding DNA: TGTGCCAGCAGTTTCGTGGGAGGCTACACCTTC. Translating gives CASSFVGGYTF.

The rearrangement links TRBV28 to TRBJ1-1, with D maybe TRBD1 (5 bases). Trimming cost V 11 bases and J 3 bases, with 16 bases left between them. CDR1 and CDR2 from the germline V gene are MDHEN and SYDVKM. The CDR3 extends over 13 amino acids. The CDR3 reads CAGGKGVDTEAFF. The CDR3 DNA reads as TGTGCCGGTGGGAAAGGGGTAGACACTGAAGCTTTCTTT. The entire variable domain, with the rest obtained from reference TRBV28 and TRBJ1-1, is as follows: DVKVTQSSRYLVKRTGEKVFLECVQDMDHENMFWYRQDPGLGLRLIYFSYDVKMKEKGDIPEGYSVSREKKERFSLILESASTNQTSMYLCAGGKGVDTEAFFGQGTRLTVV.

This clonotype was seen ten or more times. CDR3 protein: CASSRPETGSSYEQYF. CDR3 DNA sequence: TGTGCCAGCAGTCGTCCGGAGACAGGATCATCCTACGAGCAGTACTTC. J is TRBJ2-7 and V is TRBV12-3 or TRBV12-4, with D perhaps matching TRBD1 (6 bases). V shed 5 bases and J shed 1 base, with 18 bases lying between them. The CDR3 is 16 amino acids.

The table lists this clonotype with a few counts. The CDR3 reads CASSLASSFVDTQYF. DNA for the CDR3: TGTGCCAGCAGCTTAGCGAGTAGCTTTGTAGATACGCAGTATTTT. The V gene is TRBV7-8, the J gene TRBJ2-3; D not certain. The CDR3 totals 15 residues. V lost 0 bases, J lost 5 bases, and 12 bases lay in between. CDR1 and CDR2 from the germline V gene are SGHVS and FQNEAQ. Together with reference TRBV7-8 and TRBJ2-3, the CDR3 gives the full variable domain: GAGVSQSPRYKVAKRGQDVALRCDPISGHVSLFWYQQALGQGPEFLTYFQNEAQLDKSGLPSDRFFAERPEGSVSTLKIQRTQQEDSAVYLCASSLASSFVDTQYFGPGTRLTVL.

About this clonotype: This CDR3 fails to terminate in the conserved phenylalanine or tryptophan, so it likely reflects a read error. This chain uses TRBV20-1 with TRBJ1-2; the D is unclear. Trimming removed 1 base from V and 4 bases from J, with 4 bases in between. The CDR3 consists of 11 residues. The germline gives CDR1 DFQATT, CDR2 SNEGSKA (reference sequence). In DNA form, the CDR3 reads TGCAGTGCTAGAGGCATCTATGGCTACACCCTC. As protein: CSARGIYGYTL.

This clonotype was seen a handful of times. V gene TRBV6-1 combines with J gene TRBJ2-1; no clear D. V was clipped by 0 bases and J by 0 bases, with 21 bases between them. Per germline, CDR1 MNHNS and CDR2 SASEGT. This CDR3 region has 20 residues. The CDR3 reads CASSEALLSGIQFSYNEQFF. For the CDR3, the DNA is TGTGCCAGCAGTGAAGCGCTTCTATCTGGGATTCAATTCTCCTACAATGAGCAGTTCTTC.

This clonotype has only a few counts. The chain uses TRBV6-5 and TRBJ2-2; D might be TRBD2 (5 bases). With 2 bases removed from V and 7 bases from J, the gap between germline ends came to 5 bases. The CDR3 contains 12 residues. The germline V gene has CDR1 MNHEY and CDR2 SVGAGI. CDR3 DNA: TGTGCCAGCAGTTACGGAGGCGGGGAGCTGTTTTTT. It translates to CASSYGGGELFF.

This clonotype was observed a handful of times. The chain uses TRBV20-1 and TRBJ1-4; D unclear. The germline gives CDR1 DFQATT, CDR2 SNEGSKA (reference sequence). This CDR3 has 13 residues. The germline V and J ends were trimmed by 4 bases and 7 bases, with 13 bases remaining between them. In DNA form, the CDR3 reads TGCAGTGCTAAAATGATCGGCGGTGAAAAACTGTTTTTT. Its protein is CSAKMIGGEKLFF.

V usage is TRBV7-9 and J usage is TRBJ2-5; D uncertain. Germline V gene data show CDR1 as SEHNR and CDR2 as FQNEAQ (reference sequence). This CDR3 is 15 amino acids long. V was cut by 4 bases and J by 0 bases, with 12 bases left in between. The CDR3: CASSSPRWNQETQYF. The CDR3 DNA is TGTGCCAGCAGCTCCCCCCGGTGGAACCAAGAGACCCAGTACTTC.

The chain couples TRBV6-6 to TRBJ2-3; no clear D gene. The germline V and J ends were trimmed by 8 bases and 2 bases, with 17 bases remaining between them. Per the germline V gene, CDR1 is MNHNY and CDR2 is SVGAGI (reference sequence). This CDR3 has 15 amino acids. The CDR3 loop reads CASSVSSGNTDTQYF. CDR3 DNA sequence: TGTGCCAGCTCAGTATCTTCAGGCAACACAGATACGCAGTATTTT.